The entry below gives a single T cell receptor beta chain sequence along with its context. Its antigen is currently unknown. The sample originates from a study of cytomegalovirus exposure and HLA in healthy donors. Study-wide findings and caveats: As confirmed in vitro, three CMV-associated chains were specific for CMV antigens. Only CMV serostatus was available as immune exposure information. Some TCR beta chains (around 180 of them) were listed as cytomegalovirus-associated.

The primer mix had 60 Vbeta and 13 Jbeta primers. TCRdb's table, derived via immunoSEQ multiplex PCR, lists solely in-frame clones and lacks some. The data contain 90,000 to 120,000 clones, 82% of them singletons. From germline, CDR1 is MNHNS and CDR2 SASEGT. J was trimmed by 2 bases and V by 8 bases; bases with no gene match: 11. The length of the CDR3 is 15 residues. This clonotype was obtained from a man younger than 45 in good health and CMV-seropositive. Sample: PBMCs. The V gene is TRBV6-1, the J gene TRBJ2-7, with TRBD1 matching over 8 bases. CDR3 nucleotide sequence: TGTGCCAGCGCTCCTGGGACAGGAGGGACCTACGAGCAGTACTTC. This translates into CASAPGTGGTYEQYF.